The T cell receptor (beta chain) described here comes from a study of blood T cell repertoires in COVID-19. Study information: Samples taken during acute and convalescent COVID-19 were collected in the United States, Italy and Spain.

The CDR3 covers 14 residues. The V and J ends lost 8 bases and 1 base, in that order; junction bases with no gene match: 3. The germline V gene has CDR1 MNHEY and CDR2 SVGAGI. Clones were sequenced by immunoSEQ multiplex PCR, and TCRdb holds only the in-frame ones, with some missing. The repertoire holds 400,000 to 550,000 clones, 80% to 90% seen once, with roughly 4% in the top ten. The J gene is TRBJ1-3, the V gene TRBV6-5; 9 bases match TRBD1. The TCR was taken from a woman aged 25 to 39 with acute or convalescent COVID-19. Sequencing used peripheral blood. The CDR3 DNA follows: TGTGCCAGCTCCGGGACAGGGTCTGGAAACACCATATATTTT. Translated: CASSGTGSGNTIYF.